The present TCR beta chain was sequenced within a study of cytomegalovirus exposure and HLA in healthy donors. The PCR used 60 Vbeta and 13 Jbeta primers. Sequencing used immunoSEQ multiplex PCR; TCRdb keeps in-frame clones, though not all of them. The sample holds about 110,000 clones; 82% are singletons and the top ten take 20% to 25%. Study-level results: An apparent linkage of common viral pathogens to several of the most significant clusters emerged in a later analysis. In vitro confirmation showed three CMV-associated chains to be CMV antigen specific. The study labeled around 160 TCR beta chains cytomegalovirus-associated.

CDR1 and CDR2 (germline): SGHRS, YFSETQ. The V end was cut by 8 bases, the J end by 4 bases, with 16 bases between. This CDR3 spans 14 amino acids. Concerning this clone itself: What it binds is unknown.

The receptor was derived from a young man in good health and CMV-seropositive. The specimen was PBMCs. This chain connects TRBV5-1 to TRBJ2-1, with D perhaps matching TRBD1 (6 bases). The CDR3 bases are TGCGCCAGTTCAACGGACAGCCAATACAATGAGCAGTTCTTC. It specifies CASSTDSQYNEQFF.